This paragraph covers one TCR beta chain sequence. Its antigen is currently not known. No quality values exist for individual bases; no much larger clone is one base distant. The data originate from a study of Tregs in tolerant kidney transplant recipients (dated by TCRdb to about 2019). Describing the broader study: Before combined kidney and bone marrow transplantation, this study identified donor-specific regulatory T cells using TCRbeta sequencing and then followed those same cells after transplant. Broad study findings and their caveats: In tolerant patients, the expansion of donor-specific Tregs was greater than global Treg expansion, suggesting that the expansion was antigen-driven rather than nonspecific. Although technical replication error seemed to be minimal, the question of biological reproducibility was not addressed directly. Because the PCR primers were changed over time for some patients, nucleotide-level comparison could not be performed across the samples from those patients. Expanding Tregs with activated donor B cells appeared to identify the most biologically relevant and donor-specific TCRbeta repertoire. The study was constrained by small patient numbers, and validation of the findings is required in larger populations and under other immunosuppression protocols.

The time point label for this specimen denotes: 6 months after combined kidney and bone marrow transplant. Related donors were used in the transplants with nonmyeloablative bone marrow transplantation, and mixed chimerism was transient in the human trials. Thawed PBMCs were FACS-sorted into unstimulated Tregs (CD4+CD25+CD127-), CD4+ non-Tregs (CD4+CD25-), CD4 cells and CD8 cells. 4 combined kidney and bone marrow transplant recipients from the ITN036ST trial were included as patients, and samples were available only from these trial subjects. Healthy control blood was processed to PBMCs with a Ficoll density gradient and then cryopreserved, whereas patient PBMCs were collected both before and after transplant. For TCRbeta CDR3 sequencing, genomic DNA from the sorted cells was extracted using the QIAGEN DNeasy Blood and Tissue Kit. High-throughput TCRbeta CDR3 sequencing, which included PCR amplification with bias correction and internal controls, was done commercially through immunoSEQ. In the authors' own workflow: A unique productive TCRbeta sequence was defined by the CDR3 nucleotide sequence when primers matched, and otherwise by the CDR3 amino acid sequence together with the Vbeta and Jbeta genes. As a correction for sorting error, sequences shared between sorted populations at a frequency ratio of 2:1 or less were discarded, and the remaining shared sequences were assigned to the higher population. Sequences were defined as donor-reactive when expanded at least 5-fold in CFSE-low cells versus unstimulated cells and present at a frequency of at least 0.01% in CFSE-low cells. Repertoire divergence was quantified by Jensen-Shannon divergence using the top 100 TCRbeta sequences ranked by frequency. For samples with multiple sequencing runs, sorting error was corrected in each run separately before the runs were combined. TCRdb re-hosts the immuneACCESS table, in-frame sequences only. Its copies lack some clones; in the studies checked, an unresolved V gene accounts for under half of them, and the cause for the rest is not known. V, J and clone size were drawn from that table, and D and trimming were deduced from the DNA. For this sample the table gives some 21,000 clones, of which more than 65% were detected only once. More than 20% of the sample is in the top ten clones.

V has 7 bases trimmed and J has 13 bases trimmed; junction bases matching no gene number 10. From cysteine to phenylalanine, the CDR3 is 12 amino acids long. Solely the CDR3 DNA is kept, with 36 bases framed from the first base. The CDR1 and CDR2 encoded by the germline V gene (reference sequence) are MNHEY and SMNVEV. Source: CD8+ T cells from blood (PBMCs), taken 6 months after the transplant. This TCR was sampled from a human patient who received a combined kidney and bone marrow transplant. After a transplant, some T cells may be the graft donor's own cells. Recombination joined TRBV27 with TRBJ2-5, with TRBD1 matching 9 junction bases. The CDR3 region: CASTGQGRDLYF. The sequenced DNA: TGTGCCAGCACTGGACAGGGGCGGGATTTGTACTTC.